The rows below give T cell receptor beta chains drawn from one sample of a study of cytomegalovirus exposure and HLA in healthy donors. Method: immunoSEQ multiplex PCR; TCRdb's copy keeps in-frame clones and lacks some. The table shows 150,000 to 200,000 clones, with roughly 81% occurring only once. The sequencing input was PBMCs. The origin of the receptors is a man younger than 35 in good health and CMV-seropositive. The CDR3 runs from the conserved cysteine through the conserved F or W. D genes are given only for firm matches. Part of the rows lack a size; the others show once, few, many or a class for expanded clones.

D: TRBD1; size: .; V: TRBV5-1; J: TRBJ1-1; DNA: TGCGCCAGCAGCTACCGGGACAGGGTTTTTTCGAACACTGAAGCTTTCTTT; CDR3: CASSYRDRVFSNTEAFF
D: TRBD2; size: .; V: TRBV7-2; J: TRBJ2-7; DNA: TGTGCCAGCAGCCCAAGCGGGGGATACTCCTACGAGCAGTACTTC; CDR3: CASSPSGGYSYEQYF
D: .; size: .; V: TRBV15; J: TRBJ2-7; DNA: TGTGCCACCAGCAGAGTACGGGTAGGGGCCTACGAGCAGTACTTC; CDR3: CATSRVRVGAYEQYF
D: TRBD2; size: .; V: TRBV5-1; J: TRBJ2-1; DNA: TGCGCCAGCAGCTTGACTGGGACTAGCGGAGCAACCTATGAGCAGTTCTTC; CDR3: CASSLTGTSGATYEQFF
D: .; size: .; V: TRBV10-3; J: TRBJ1-4; DNA: TGTGCCATCAGTGATTGGGGGGGAAATGAAAAACTGTTTTTT; CDR3: CAISDWGGNEKLFF
D: .; size: .; V: TRBV4-2; J: TRBJ2-5; DNA: TGTGCCAGCAGCCAACGATCGGGACTTACGGGAGAGACCCAGTACTTC; CDR3: CASSQRSGLTGETQYF
D: .; size: .; V: TRBV11-2; J: TRBJ2-3; DNA: TGTGCCAGCAGACATCCGGGGTTTTCGAGGGATACGCAGTATTTT; CDR3: CASRHPGFSRDTQYF
D: TRBD1; size: .; V: TRBV10-3; J: TRBJ1-2; DNA: TGTGCCATCTCCCGGGACAGGGCTGGCTACACCTTC; CDR3: CAISRDRAGYTF
D: TRBD2; size: .; V: TRBV7-2; J: TRBJ2-3; DNA: TGTGCCAGCAGCTTAGCGTTGACGGGGGGGCTGCCGAGGCGGACAGATACGCAGTATTTT; CDR3: CASSLALTGGLPRRTDTQYF
D: .; size: .; V: TRBV11-1; J: TRBJ1-6; DNA: TGTGCCAGCAGCCCCGGGAAGAATAATTCACCCCTCCACTTT; CDR3: CASSPGKNNSPLHF
D: .; size: .; V: TRBV19; J: TRBJ1-2; DNA: TGTGCCAGTAGTACAATAAGGGGTAGCCCGAACTATGGCTACACCTTC; CDR3: CASSTIRGSPNYGYTF
D: .; size: .; V: TRBV4-1; J: TRBJ2-5; DNA: TGCGCCAGCAGGGGGGGACTCGGCCAAGAGACCCAGTACTTC; CDR3: CASRGGLGQETQYF
D: .; size: .; V: TRBV5-6; J: TRBJ1-6; DNA: TGTGCCAGCAGCTTGGAAATAGCGAGCTCCTATAATTCACCCCTCCACTTT; CDR3: CASSLEIASSYNSPLHF
D: .; size: once; V: TRBV7-9; J: TRBJ2-7; DNA: TGTGCCAGCAGCTTTGGGGGACAAATCTACTCCTACGAGCAGTACTTC; CDR3: CASSFGGQIYSYEQYF
D: .; size: .; V: TRBV25-1; J: TRBJ1-2; DNA: TGTGCCAGCAGTGCTCGGGACACAGGCTACACCTTC; CDR3: CASSARDTGYTF
D: TRBD1; size: .; V: TRBV7-2; J: TRBJ1-6; DNA: TGTGCCAGCAGCTTAGCGGCAGGGGGTAATTCACCCCTCCACTTT; CDR3: CASSLAAGGNSPLHF
D: .; size: .; V: TRBV18; J: TRBJ2-7; DNA: TGTGCCAGCTCTCAGAATACGGGGTCCTCCTACGAGCAGTACTTC; CDR3: CASSQNTGSSYEQYF
D: .; size: .; V: TRBV5-1; J: TRBJ2-7; DNA: TGCGCCAGCAGTTTAGAGGGACAAAGTGGAGAGCAGTACTTC; CDR3: CASSLEGQSGEQYF
D: TRBD1; size: .; V: TRBV6-5; J: TRBJ1-2; DNA: TGTGCCAGCAGACCCACAGGGGGCTGGGGCTACACCTTC; CDR3: CASRPTGGWGYTF
D: TRBD2; size: .; V: TRBV7-2; J: TRBJ2-5; DNA: TGTGCCAGCAGCCCCCCGACGTTCGAGCGGGGGGGTACGAAGACCCAGTACTTC; CDR3: CASSPPTFERGGTKTQYF
D: .; size: .; V: TRBV6-1; J: TRBJ1-6; DNA: TGTGCCAGCACCCACAGTAATTCACCCCTCCACTTT; CDR3: CASTHSNSPLHF
D: TRBD1; size: .; V: TRBV7-9; J: TRBJ1-4; DNA: TGTGCCAGCAGCTTAGGCCGGACAGGGAATGGGGAAAAACTGTTTTTT; CDR3: CASSLGRTGNGEKLFF
D: .; size: .; V: TRBV11-2; J: TRBJ1-5; DNA: TGTGCCAGCAGCTTAGGGCAGAATAGCAATCAGCCCCAGCATTTT; CDR3: CASSLGQNSNQPQHF
D: .; size: once; V: TRBV29-1; J: TRBJ1-2; DNA: TGCAGCGTTGAACCAGGGAGGAGGAATGGCTACACCTTC; CDR3: CSVEPGRRNGYTF
D: .; size: .; V: TRBV7-2; J: TRBJ2-1; DNA: TGTGCCAGCAGCCCTACAGGGCAGCCCCCGATGAATGAGCAGTTCTTC; CDR3: CASSPTGQPPMNEQFF
D: .; size: .; V: TRBV4-1; J: TRBJ1-2; DNA: TGCGCCAGCAGCCAAGCCCCAGGGCCGGGTGGCTACACCTTC; CDR3: CASSQAPGPGGYTF
D: .; size: .; V: TRBV6-5; J: TRBJ2-1; DNA: TGTGCCAGCAGTTACTCGCGAGATGAGCAGTTCTTC; CDR3: CASSYSRDEQFF
D: TRBD1; size: once; V: TRBV7-9; J: TRBJ1-6; DNA: TGTGCCAGCAGCTGGGACAGCGGGGGCTATAATTCACCCCTCCACTTT; CDR3: CASSWDSGGYNSPLHF
D: TRBD1; size: .; V: TRBV13; J: TRBJ2-5; DNA: TGTGCCAGCAGCCACAGACAGGGGGCGGTGGAGACCCAGTACTTC; CDR3: CASSHRQGAVETQYF
D: .; size: .; V: TRBV4-2; J: TRBJ2-2; DNA: TGTGCCAGCAGCCGGGAGTCTAGGGCGAACACCGGGGAGCTGTTTTTT; CDR3: CASSRESRANTGELFF
D: TRBD1; size: .; V: TRBV5-4; J: TRBJ2-7; DNA: TGTGCCAGCAGCTTGAGGGACAGCGGCTACGAGCAGTACTTC; CDR3: CASSLRDSGYEQYF
D: TRBD1; size: .; V: TRBV11-3; J: TRBJ2-7; DNA: TGTGCCAGCAGCCGTGGGACAGCTGACGAGCAGTACTTC; CDR3: CASSRGTADEQYF